What follows are 27 T cell receptor beta chains derived from one specimen sequenced in a study of blood T cell repertoires in COVID-19. Clones were read by immunoSEQ multiplex PCR, and TCRdb kept only the in-frame ones, dropping some. In the table there are approximately 210,000 clones, roughly four fifths of which are singletons. Material for sequencing was peripheral blood. All receptors come from a middle-aged woman with acute or convalescent COVID-19.

This chain uses TRBV5-1 with TRBJ2-7; unclear D gene. The CDR3 loop spans 13 amino acids. CDR1 is SGHRS, CDR2 YFSETQ, per germline. V was trimmed by 4 bases and J by 5 bases, leaving 13 bases between them. The chain's CDR3 is CASSPYLRDEQYF. As DNA, the CDR3 is TGCGCCAGCAGCCCATATCTACGGGACGAGCAGTACTTC.

The V and J genes are TRBV19 and TRBJ1-6; weak D call: TRBD1 (5 bases). Germline V gene sequence: CDR1 LNHDA, CDR2 SQIVND (reference sequence). CDR3 length: 14 residues. V lost 3 bases to trimming and J lost 11 bases, with 14 bases between them. This chain's CDR3 is CASSIKGPGPPLHF. CDR3 DNA: TGTGCCAGTAGTATTAAAGGACCAGGGCCACCCCTCCACTTT.

This chain connects TRBV30 to TRBJ1-1; 9 bases fit TRBD1. Looked up from germline, CDR1 is GTSNPN and CDR2 is SVGIG (reference sequence). The CDR3 sequence is 15 residues long. V was pared by 4 bases and J by 4 bases, with 10 bases of the junction left unmatched. Here the CDR3 reads CAWNNGQGWGTEAFF. CDR3 DNA: TGTGCCTGGAATAATGGACAGGGGTGGGGCACTGAAGCTTTCTTT.

The chain has TRBV7-6 and TRBJ2-3; D not resolved. CDR1 is SGHVS and CDR2 is FNYEAQ in the germline V gene. V lost 5 bases, J lost 3 bases, and 15 bases lay in between. This CDR3 is 15 amino acids long. The CDR3 loop reads CASSAPVDQTDTQYF. The CDR3 DNA sequence: TGTGCCAGCAGCGCCCCAGTCGATCAAACAGATACGCAGTATTTT.

The V call is TRBV9, the J call TRBJ1-1, with unresolved D. This CDR3 is 14 amino acids long. Trimming stripped 3 bases from V and 1 base from J, with 10 bases between. The germline V gene encodes CDR1 SGDLS and CDR2 YYNGEE. CDR3 sequence reads: CASSALISNTEAFF. CDR3 in DNA: TGTGCCAGCAGCGCACTAATATCGAACACTGAAGCTTTCTTT. Full variable domain (remainder filled in from reference TRBV9 and TRBJ1-1): DSGVTQTPKHLITATGQRVTLRCSPRSGDLSVYWYQQSLDQGLQFLIQYYNGEERAKGNILERFSAQQFPDLHSELNLSSLELGDSALYFCASSALISNTEAFFGQGTRLTVV.

This clone was detected only once. The CDR3 reads CASSWGQGSRAFF. The CDR3 nucleotides read TGTGCCAGCAGTTGGGGGCAGGGGAGTCGAGCTTTCTTT. This chain uses TRBV6-5 with TRBJ1-1, with D maybe TRBD1 (6 bases). This CDR3 contains 13 residues. The germline V gene encodes CDR1 MNHEY and CDR2 SVGAGI. V lost 4 bases to trimming and J lost 10 bases, with 16 bases between them.

The genes are TRBV6-5 and TRBJ2-3; maybe TRBD1 (7 bases). This CDR3 region has 15 residues. The V and J ends lost 2 bases and 4 bases respectively, with 13 bases between them. Germline CDR1 reads MNHEY; CDR2 reads SVGAGI. CDR3: CASSYRQGLSDTQYF. CDR3 nucleotides: TGTGCCAGCAGTTACCGACAGGGACTCTCAGATACGCAGTATTTT.

The chain couples TRBV2 to TRBJ2-3; possibly TRBD2 for D (7 bases). The V gene's germline CDR1 is SNHLY and CDR2 FYNNEI. The V gene lost 6 bases and the J gene lost 6 bases, with 13 bases spanning the gap. The CDR3 loop spans 13 amino acids. The CDR3 region is CASRDGGLDTQYF. CDR3 sequence (DNA): TGTGCCAGCAGAGACGGGGGGCTGGATACGCAGTATTTT. The variable domain in full, completed from reference TRBV2 and TRBJ2-3, reads EPEVTQTPSHQVTQMGQEVILRCVPISNHLYFYWYRQILGQKVEFLVSFYNNEISEKSEIFDDQFSVERPDGSNFTLKIRSTKLEDSAMYFCASRDGGLDTQYFGPGTRLTVL.

V is TRBV5-5 and J is TRBJ1-5, with TRBD1 matching over 9 bases. This CDR3 is built from 17 residues. From germline, CDR1 is SGHKS and CDR2 YYEKEE (reference sequence). The V segment lost 2 bases and the J segment 0 bases; nucleotides outside the gene matches: 6. The CDR3 spells CASSFPYRGLSNQPQHF. The CDR3 nucleotides are TGTGCCAGCAGCTTCCCCTACAGGGGGCTTAGCAATCAGCCCCAGCATTTT.

The chain links TRBV9 to TRBJ2-4; 10 nucleotides line up with TRBD2. This CDR3 has 14 amino acids. Germline V lookup: CDR1 SGDLS, CDR2 YYNGEE. J was trimmed by 6 bases and V by 0 bases; bases with no gene match: 0. CDR3 DNA: TGTGCCAGCAGCGTAGCTAGCGGGAGAAACATTCAGTACTTC. This encodes CASSVASGRNIQYF.

V and J are TRBV5-1 and TRBJ2-7; tentative D call: TRBD2 (6 bases). V lost 1 base and J lost 1, with 18 bases in between. This CDR3 has 17 residues. Germline CDR1 reads SGHRS; CDR2 reads YFSETQ. The CDR3 is CASSLRTTSLRSYEQYF. The CDR3 bases are TGCGCCAGCAGCTTGAGGACTACTTCTCTCCGATCCTACGAGCAGTACTTC. The entire variable domain, with the rest obtained from reference TRBV5-1 and TRBJ2-7, is as follows: KAGVTQTPRYLIKTRGQQVTLSCSPISGHRSVSWYQQTPGQGLQFLFEYFSETQRNKGNFPGRFSGRQFSNSRSEMNVSTLELGDSALYLCASSLRTTSLRSYEQYFGPGTRLTVT.

The chain carries TRBV6-4 and TRBJ2-2; 8 positions match TRBD2. After removal of 4 bases from V and 1 base from J, the junction contained 2 bases not matched to a gene. Germline CDR1 reads MRHNA; CDR2 reads SNTAGT. The CDR3 covers 15 residues. Here the CDR3 DNA reads TGTGCCAGCAGTGCAACTAGCGGGAACACCGGGGAGCTGTTTTTT. Translation: CASSATSGNTGELFF.

The rearrangement links TRBV7-8 to TRBJ1-1, with D possibly matching TRBD1 (5 bases). Trimming cost V 5 bases and J 0 bases, with 19 bases left between them. Germline V lookup: CDR1 SGHVS, CDR2 FQNEAQ. The CDR3 has 17 residues. The CDR3 DNA reads as TGTGCCAGCAGCCGAGGGCCTCCCGGGGGATTGAACACTGAAGCTTTCTTT. Encoded protein: CASSRGPPGGLNTEAFF.

The chain carries TRBV27 and TRBJ1-2; 8 nucleotides agree with TRBD1. With 6 bases clipped from V and 3 bases from J, the junction kept 3 bases outside the gene matches. CDR1 and CDR2 (germline): MNHEY, SMNVEV (reference sequence). The CDR3 extends over 13 amino acids. The DNA of the CDR3 is TGTGCCAGCAGGGAGACAGGGGACTATGGCTACACCTTC. Its translation is CASRETGDYGYTF.

This rearrangement joins TRBV14 to TRBJ2-7; the D gene is possibly TRBD2 (6 bases). This CDR3 spans 15 amino acids. Germline values: CDR1 SGHDN, CDR2 FVKESK. The V end was cut by 3 bases, the J end by 4 bases, with 16 bases between. DNA of the CDR3: TGTGCCAGCAGCCAGGGACTCCCCGGAATTTACGAGCAGTACTTC. It specifies CASSQGLPGIYEQYF.

V gene TRBV15 combines with J gene TRBJ1-1, with D unresolved. With 4 bases removed from V and 8 bases from J, the gap between germline ends came to 17 bases. The CDR3 loop spans 14 amino acids. Germline V gives CDR1 LNHNV, CDR2 YYDKDF (reference sequence). The CDR3 loop is CATSKWAVYGEAFF. The CDR3 DNA follows: TGTGCCACCAGCAAATGGGCAGTATATGGAGAAGCTTTCTTT.

The V call is TRBV2, the J call TRBJ2-7; TRBD1 is a possible D gene (5 bases). Trimming stripped 8 bases from V and 2 bases from J, with 10 bases between. Germline V gene sequence: CDR1 SNHLY, CDR2 FYNNEI. The CDR3 has 12 amino acids. This CDR3 reads CASQQAPYEQYF. In DNA form, the CDR3 reads TGTGCCAGCCAACAGGCTCCCTACGAGCAGTACTTC.

The chain uses TRBV20-1 and TRBJ2-1; 13 bases line up with TRBD2. The length of the CDR3 is 15 residues. Germline V CDR1 and CDR2: DFQATT, SNEGSKA (reference sequence). The junction had 3 bases not matched to a gene; V was cut back by 3 bases and J by 4 bases. The CDR3 nucleotides read TGCAGTGCTAGTTCGGGACTAGCGGGATACAATGAGCAGTTCTTC. Protein: CSASSGLAGYNEQFF.

The chain uses TRBV11-2 and TRBJ2-1; the D gene is possibly TRBD2 (6 bases). This CDR3 comprises 15 residues. Germline V gene sequence: CDR1 SGHAT, CDR2 FQNNGV. V was shortened by 2 bases and J by 2 bases, with 10 bases between the two germline ends. This CDR3 is CASSLLAEPYNEQFF. The DNA for the CDR3 is TGTGCCAGCAGCTTATTAGCGGAACCCTACAATGAGCAGTTCTTC.

The chain uses TRBV30 and TRBJ2-7, with a weak D call TRBD1 (5 bases). The germline CDR1 and CDR2 sequences are GTSNPN and SVGIG (reference sequence). V dropped 7 bases and J dropped 1 base, with 17 bases sitting between them. The CDR3 is made up of 14 amino acids. CDR3 region: CAFSRQILSYEQYF. The CDR3 DNA sequence: TGTGCCTTTAGCCGACAGATACTTTCCTACGAGCAGTACTTC.

The V call is TRBV7-8, the J call TRBJ2-7; D may be TRBD2 (5 bases). V gave up 1 base and J gave up 2 bases, with 12 bases separating them. This CDR3 comprises 15 residues. CDR1 is SGHVS and CDR2 is FQNEAQ in the germline V gene. This CDR3 is CASSLGYAGPYEQYF. CDR3 nucleotides: TGTGCCAGCAGCTTAGGGTACGCGGGCCCCTACGAGCAGTACTTC.

In this sample, this clone turned up once. The V call is TRBV30, the J call TRBJ1-4; TRBD1 aligns across 7 bases. V trimming: 5 bases; J trimming: 0 bases; junction bases outside the gene matches: 6. Per germline, CDR1 GTSNPN and CDR2 SVGIG (reference sequence). This CDR3 is built from 15 residues. This chain's CDR3 is CAWDGQGATNEKLFF. Written as DNA, the CDR3 is TGTGCCTGGGATGGGCAGGGGGCAACTAATGAAAAACTGTTTTTT. Variable domain in full (rest from reference TRBV30 and TRBJ1-4): SQTIHQWPATLVQPVGSPLSLECTVEGTSNPNLYWYRQAAGRGLQLLFYSVGIGQISSEVPQNLSASRPQDRQFILSSKKLLLSDSGFYLCAWDGQGATNEKLFFGSGTQLSVL.

The genes are TRBV7-2 and TRBJ1-2; the match to TRBD1 covers 8 bases. Trimming cost V 4 bases and J 6 bases; bases outside gene matches: 7. The V gene's germline CDR1 is SGHTA and CDR2 FQGNSA. CDR3 length: 14 amino acids. CDR3 bases: TGTGCCAGCAGCTGGAGGACAGGGCCAGATGGCTACACCTTC. This sequence encodes CASSWRTGPDGYTF.

This clone was counted a single time. The chain uses TRBV12-3 or TRBV12-4 and TRBJ1-1, with 10 bases fitting TRBD1. V gave up 8 bases and J gave up 5 bases; unmatched junction bases: 2. The CDR3 loop spans 12 amino acids. CDR3 DNA: TGTGCCAGCCGACAGGGGGCGACTGAAGCTTTCTTT. Encoded protein: CASRQGATEAFF.

The chain carries TRBV3-1 (or the pseudogene TRBV3-2) and TRBJ1-1; no clear D. Germline lookup yields CDR1 LGHDT and CDR2 YNNKEL (reference sequence). The ends were cut back, 0 bases at V and 0 bases at J, with 8 bases in the middle. The CDR3 length is 15 residues. In nucleotides, the CDR3 is TGTGCCAGCAGCCAAGACCCGTTTTTGAACACTGAAGCTTTCTTT. This encodes CASSQDPFLNTEAFF.

The chain links TRBV30 to TRBJ1-6; D might be TRBD1 (5 bases). The V gene's germline CDR1 is GTSNPN and CDR2 SVGIG (reference sequence). Trimming shortened V by 3 bases and J by 5 bases, and 8 bases separated the two germline ends. This CDR3 is 13 amino acids long. The CDR3 reads CAWREGDNSPLHF. CDR3 sequence (DNA): TGTGCCTGGAGGGAAGGGGATAATTCACCCCTCCACTTT.

The chain couples TRBV27 to TRBJ1-6; 9 bases align to TRBD1. Germline V gene lookup returns CDR1 MNHEY and CDR2 SMNVEV (reference sequence). Trimming at V came to 5 bases and at J to 7 bases, leaving 6 bases not matched to a gene. The CDR3 runs to 15 residues. Here the CDR3 DNA reads TGTGCCAGCAGTACGGACAGGGGTGGGAATTCACCCCTCCACTTT. The encoded protein is CASSTDRGGNSPLHF.